The TCR beta chain described here comes from a study of regulatory T cells in long-lasting Graves disease. Study in general: Those Graves' patients who were newly diagnosed had been on antithyroid drugs under 3 months.

The sample's time point: newly diagnosed GD, antithyroid drugs for less than 3 months. PBMCs provided the RNA from which the TCR library was made. Patients came through an endocrinology department, and that department was in Xi'an, China. HTBI primers from iRepertoire and Arm-PCR of CDR3 regions yielded the TCR beta libraries. From the multiplex PCR reads, TCRdb called clonotypes with MiXCR, one entry per CDR3 protein. This sample has about 530,000 distinct CDR3 sequences, with 15% to 20% found just once. There are 13 residues in the CDR3. Per the germline V gene, CDR1 is SGHVS and CDR2 is FNYEAQ. Trimming stripped 4 bases from V and 2 bases from J, with 9 bases between. In the case of this clonotype: As the CDR3 is not closed by the conserved phenylalanine or tryptophan, this likely results from a read error.

This sample also appeared in a second study, on T cells in Graves' hyperthyroidism and ophthalmopathy.

The gene calls are TRBV7-6 and TRBJ2-7, with a tentative D call TRBD2 (5 bases). This specimen was peripheral blood mononuclear cells (PBMCs), taken at new diagnosis, from a patient treated with antithyroid drugs. The receptor was derived from a middle-aged woman with Graves disease. The CDR3 here is CASSSTGAYEQYL. CDR3 DNA: TGTGCCAGCAGCTCCACCGGGGCCTACGAGCAGTACCTC.